This TCR beta chain was recorded in a study of T cells in Graves' hyperthyroidism and ophthalmopathy. Amplification targeted TCR beta CDR3 regions from RNA transcripts. First-round RT-PCR of the TCR CDR3 relied on the HTBI primer set. MiXCR was run by TCRdb on the multiplex PCR reads, yielding one entry per CDR3 protein. This table holds 250,000 or so distinct CDR3 sequences, roughly 15% found once. This clonotype was detected many times. Orbital computed tomography and thyroid ultrasound, together with serum TRAb and thyroxine and clinical symptoms, were used for diagnoses. The blood sample predates any ophthalmopathy symptoms, coming from first hyperthyroidism diagnosis. This clonotype was sampled from a woman between 45 and 65 years old with Graves' hyperthyroidism that later progressed to Graves' ophthalmopathy. Material: blood.

In nucleotides, the CDR3 is TGCAGTGCGAACACAGAGCGGGAGGGGGACGAGCAGTACTTC. As protein: CSANTEREGDEQYF. The chain has TRBV20-1 and TRBJ2-7; 10 bases fit TRBD2. CDR1 and CDR2 from the germline V gene are DFQATT and SNEGSKA (reference sequence). This CDR3 comprises 14 residues. The V gene end was trimmed by 6 bases and the J gene end by 5 bases; junction bases not matched to a gene: 10.